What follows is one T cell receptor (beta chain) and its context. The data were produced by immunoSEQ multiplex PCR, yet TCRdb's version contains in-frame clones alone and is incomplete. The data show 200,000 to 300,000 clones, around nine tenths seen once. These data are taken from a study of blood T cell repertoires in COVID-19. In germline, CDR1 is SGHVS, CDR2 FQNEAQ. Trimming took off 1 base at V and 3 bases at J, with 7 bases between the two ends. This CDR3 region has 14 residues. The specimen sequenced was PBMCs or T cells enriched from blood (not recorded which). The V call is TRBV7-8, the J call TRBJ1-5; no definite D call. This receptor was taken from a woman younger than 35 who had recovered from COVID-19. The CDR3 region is CASSLVSTNQPQHF. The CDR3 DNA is TGTGCCAGCAGCTTAGTGAGCACCAATCAGCCCCAGCATTTT.